The entry that follows covers one TCR beta chain sequence. Its cognate antigen is unknown. Germline assignment: CDR1 SGHRS and CDR2 YFSETQ. The CDR3 consists of 15 residues. By UMI-labeled 5' RACE, the TCR beta libraries were made. For each CDR3 protein, TCRdb gives one entry from its re-call of the 5' RACE reads, without DNA. Its listing shows some 7,500 distinct CDR3 sequences. The sample is drawn from a study of human CD8 memory T cell subsets. Broader study findings: Chao1 estimates pointed to stem-like memory T cells having more diversity than precursor exhausted T cells did. Minimally overlapping with each other were the repertoires of precursor exhausted and stem-like memory T cells.

Sequences were obtained from CD8+ T cells from PBMCs. The chain employs TRBV5-1 and TRBJ1-5; the TCRdb call, TRBD1, lacks DNA for checking. This clonotype originated in a human donor in good health. The CDR3: CASSFRGGHNQPQHF.